The T cell receptor beta chain described here comes from a study of cytomegalovirus exposure and HLA in healthy donors. Of note for this clone: Its antigen is unidentified.

V dropped 6 bases and J dropped 8 bases, with 11 bases sitting between them. The length of the CDR3 is 11 residues. From germline, CDR1 is SQVTM and CDR2 ANQGSEA. The PCR employed 60 Vbeta primers together with 13 Jbeta primers. Profiled with immunoSEQ multiplex PCR; TCRdb holds only in-frame clones, not every one. The data show around 150,000 clones, about 80% seen once. The study, taken as a whole, reports: Presence/absence analyses rested on an assumption that sequencing depth was roughly uniform across donors.

Donors in the study were healthy people who gave bone marrow. Nominally healthy donors provided the samples, though records likely missed some immune exposures. The sequence came from a woman aged 45 to 65 in good health and CMV-seropositive. Sequenced material: PBMCs. The J gene is TRBJ2-1, the V gene TRBV29-1; a possible D gene is TRBD2 (5 bases). The CDR3 coding sequence is TGCAGCGTGGATACTAGTGATGAGCAGTTCTTC. Its protein product is CSVDTSDEQFF.